This section outlines one T cell receptor beta chain sequence together with its context. Its antigen is still unknown. No much larger clonotype is one base removed from it; base qualities were not supplied. Different DNA sequences within this sample yield the same CDR3. This specimen belongs to a study of cytomegalovirus exposure and HLA in healthy donors (dated by TCRdb to 2016 to 2017). A note on the overall study: According to an earlier analysis of a few hundred of the donors, some 180 million T cells yielded over 100 million unique TCR beta sequences and approximately 300 Gb of sequence data. Approximately 300 gigabases of sequencing data and approximately 92 million unique TCR sequences made up an early release that covered roughly 670 HLA-typed donors. The genetic ancestry cluster associated with self-reported Caucasian donors included about 81% of the 300 to 450 genotyped donors. The aim of the study was to test whether cataloging public T cell receptors could identify signatures of past pathogen exposure. The T cell repertoires of 670 or so subjects were profiled by immunosequencing and related to cytomegalovirus serostatus. Along with the roughly 610-subject first cohort, a separate validation cohort of over 90 different subjects was used. To predict cytomegalovirus infection status, the study brought together high-throughput TCR immunosequencing, statistical association of individual TCRs with disease status, and machine learning. In a later analysis, previously published TCR beta repertoires from 550 to 700 donors were re-analyzed and high-resolution HLA genotyping was added so that TCR occurrence patterns could be studied. Rather than using new phenotypic data, the later analysis identified candidate immune exposures from TCR beta sequences and from how often those sequences occurred across donors. An earlier analysis of approximately 500 of the donors applied high-throughput TCR beta sequencing to assess whether each TCR beta V gene segment acted as functional or pseudogenic. Donor age, sex, ethnicity and CMV serostatus were collected together with the repertoire data. Genome-wide SNP genotypes for about 55% of the 666 donors were used in a later genetic analysis, which treated that subset as a discovery cohort. All discovery cohort repertoires had been generated on a single sequencing platform. HLA typing covered class I and class II loci at four-digit resolution. Typing coverage varied by locus: roughly 629-640 donors for A, B, C, DRB1 and DQB1; under 550 for DQA1; some 610 for DPA1; more than 450 for DPB1. A handful of DR-DQ haplotypes were handled as single units for association and clustering because linkage in the cohort was strong. On average, roughly 240,000 unique TCR beta nucleotide sequences were sequenced per donor among about 400 genotyped donors of the cohort, with around 19% of those sequences being non-productive. Here is what the overall study found, with its caveats: A few of the identified cytomegalovirus-associated TCR beta chains were confirmed in vitro to be specific for cytomegalovirus antigens. Several of the top co-occurrence clusters appeared to be linked to parvovirus B19, influenza, CMV and Epstein-Barr virus, according to a later analysis. In a later analysis, some 17,000 TCR beta sequences were associated with specific HLA alleles at a false discovery rate of 0.05. In a later analysis, the rate of TCR association differed among HLA loci, with DRB1 alleles having the most associated TCRs and HLA-C alleles having the fewest. In this cohort, only TCR beta chains were sequenced, and detectable features were limited by the absence of alpha or paired-chain data. The classifier was reported to diagnose cytomegalovirus status with high specificity and sensitivity in both the original and validation cohorts. CMV serostatus was the only immune exposure information available for the cohort. The sequencing pipeline was judged likely to have produced a cluster of highly shared sequence variants as a technical artifact. Most TCR sequences were observed very rarely across donors, whereas some public TCRs were present in many individuals. An association between a missense DCLRE1C variant and V-gene and J-gene trimming of TCR beta chains was found in a later genetic analysis and replicated in an independent cohort. The presence/absence analyses assumed that sequencing depth was roughly uniform across donors, and that assumption may not be true. In a later genetic analysis, fewer N-insertions in productive TCRs were reported among donors in an Asian-associated ancestry cluster than the approximately 670-donor mean. In an earlier analysis of more than 450 of the donors, most TCR beta V segments were observed in productive rearrangements about 87% or about 30% of the time, broadly matching IMGT annotations. The authors suggested that the approach could potentially be generalized to other disease states and immunological phenotypes. Compared with equally common non-associated chains, HLA-associated TCR beta chains in a later analysis were more clonally expanded and had lower generation probabilities. A further reported finding was that TCR beta sequences accurately predicted the HLA-A and HLA-B alleles for most subjects in the first cohort. HLA typing was unavailable for some donors at each locus, so association tests used only the typed subset. When HLA alleles, especially DR and DQ, strongly co-occurred, attributing TCR associations to individual alleles was difficult. Correlated functional status among segregating V segments might reflect linkage disequilibrium, but an unknown experimental factor could not be ruled out. The earlier analysis of 450 to 700 of the donors excluded approximately 15 rarely observed V segments, including chromosome 9 orphons, because counts were too low. The 87-base-pair reads could not distinguish some IMGT-functional V segments, including TRBV6-2 and TRBV6-3, so those segments were excluded. According to a later analysis, most CMV-associated TCR beta chains appeared to be HLA-restricted, and the HLA associations seemed to be driven largely by CMV exposure. The study gave a list of under 200 TCR beta chains associated with cytomegalovirus.

The method was the immunoSEQ multiplex PCR assay. For the multiplex PCR, a mixture combining 60 forward primers for TCR Vbeta segments and 13 reverse primers for TCR Jbeta segments was used. The CDR3 region of rearranged TCR beta genes was amplified from genomic DNA with a multiplex PCR assay. The amplified TCR beta libraries were sequenced on the Illumina HiSeq System as 87-base-pair reads. As for how the authors treated the data: Across the 670 or so repertoires, a later analysis counted 80 million or so unique TCR beta chains, around 10 million of which were shared by at least two donors. Raw reads were error-corrected and collapsed into unique sequences by a nearest-neighbor algorithm in which closely related sequences were merged to remove PCR and sequencing errors. CDR3 sequences were aligned to IMGT reference sequences to assign V, D and J gene segments. Each retained sequence needed at least a six-nucleotide match to both a V gene segment and a J gene segment. A rearrangement counted as productive if the CDR3 had no stop codons and remained in frame with V and J, and every other rearrangement counted as non-productive. CDR3 was defined by IMGT convention, running from the second conserved V-encoded cysteine to the conserved J-encoded phenylalanine. The earlier analysis of about 500 of the donors excluded sequences that lacked an unambiguous match to a single V gene segment. In an earlier analysis of approximately 550 of the donors, V segments were called functional above 56.7% productive rearrangements and were called segregating when the between-donor standard deviation exceeded 5%. A statistical classification framework was built to diagnose cytomegalovirus status from the catalog of TCR beta chain sequences. V and J gene assignment, in a later analysis, came from comparing TCR nucleotide sequences with IMGT/GENE-DB human TR gene sequences. The TCRdist pipeline was used in a later analysis to assign CDR3 sequences and most-parsimonious VDJ recombination scenarios. In a later analysis, each TCR beta chain was defined by its CDR3 amino acid sequence together with its V-gene family, and reads lacking a unique V-gene family were excluded. In a later analysis, fewer than 650 highly shared, low-generation-probability nucleotide sequences were removed to address suspected cross-contamination and a sequencing artifact. For each public chain, a later analysis derived a clonal expansion index from normalized ranks of inferred template counts within each repertoire. In a later analysis, generation probabilities were computed with a VDJ recombination model fitted to out-of-frame rearrangements, and the resulting probabilities were checked against IGoR. A later analysis scored TCR-TCR, TCR-HLA and TCR-CMV co-occurrence with hypergeometric tests, applying a repertoire-size bias correction to TCR pairs. To estimate false discovery rates, a later analysis permuted the HLA or CMV assignments 20 times. In a later analysis, co-occurring TCRs were grouped with DBSCAN, and TCRdist sequence similarity was added when clustering was performed within HLA-allele-positive subsets. Repertoires with fewer than 30,000 or more than 120,000 public chains were left out of co-occurrence clustering, as were a few repertoires with anomalous nucleotide sharing. As stored in TCRdb, this immuneACCESS dataset retains in-frame rearrangements with V and J assigned. A fraction of the clones does not appear; measured against another copy, unresolved V genes explain less than half of the discrepancy, and the remainder lacks a known reason. V and J calls and clone size are those listed in that table; D and trimming were worked out from the DNA. A total of some 150,000 clones appear in this sample, approximately 74% of them only once. The ten largest clones take up over 2.5% of the sample.

The cohort comprised around 700 healthy bone marrow donors. All cohort members were sampled while nominally healthy, although unrecorded immune exposures were likely present. The donor was CMV seronegative and belonged to the group of 320 or so seronegative cohort members. Each donor provided a peripheral blood sample, and peripheral blood mononuclear cells were used for TCR beta sequencing. Genomic DNA extraction from the blood cell samples was performed with the Qiagen DNeasy Blood Extraction Kit. In the germline V gene, CDR1 corresponds to SGDLS and CDR2 to YYNGEE. The cysteine opens and the phenylalanine closes a CDR3 of 15 amino acids. Only CDR3 DNA is held: 45 bases, read in frame from base 1. The V and J ends are trimmed by 0 bases and 5 bases, leaving 12 bases between them.

The clonotype was recovered from a woman aged 25 to 39 in good health and CMV-seronegative. Rearrangement joined TRBV9 to TRBJ2-1; no confident D gene assignment can be made. Sequenced material: PBMCs. The CDR3 reads as follows: CASSVEKRRNNEQFF. The DNA sequence reads TGTGCCAGCAGCGTAGAAAAACGGCGGAACAATGAGCAGTTCTTC.